This T cell receptor beta chain was observed in a study of T cell responses to AZD1222 COVID-19 vaccine. TCRdb keeps only in-frame clones here, not all; method: immunoSEQ multiplex PCR. The table includes about 110,000 clones, 91% detected once. Whole-study results and caveats: Spike-wide vaccine-associated CD4 TCRs dominated at 160-218 and 743-854. Recipients of AZD1222 seropositive at baseline numbered only 5 or 6. Females made up more of the donors, who were largely white British, and clonal diversity may have come out too low. Repertoire collection took place solely once the T cell response had peaked.

Germline V gives CDR1 LGHNA, CDR2 YNFKEQ. CDR3 length equals 17 residues. The ends were cut back, 1 base at V and 7 bases at J, with 17 bases in the middle. Notes on this clone: The antigen remains unidentified.

The genes are TRBV4-2 and TRBJ1-6; weak D call: TRBD1 (6 bases). Sequenced material: peripheral blood, taken on day 0 of AZD1222 vaccination. The clonotype was recovered from an adult in good health. CDR3 in amino acids: CASSQGIWDTKNSPLHF. CDR3 nucleotides: TGTGCCAGCAGCCAAGGTATCTGGGACACAAAAAATTCACCCCTCCACTTT.